A single T cell receptor (beta chain) is shown here with its context. Trimming removed 6 bases from V and 3 bases from J, with 8 bases in between. CDR3 size: 13 residues. Germline lookup yields CDR1 MNHEY and CDR2 SMNVEV (reference sequence). The data are from a study of OX40 agonist ivuxolimab in advanced cancers. Libraries were prepared by immunoSEQ multiplex PCR; TCRdb keeps only in-frame clonotypes and omits some of them. In the table there are 55,000 to 65,000 clones, about 85% of which are singletons. The J gene is TRBJ1-4, the V gene TRBV27; no definite D call. The sample in question was CD4+ or CD8+ T cells sorted from blood, obtained in a trial of the OX40 agonist ivuxolimab. This receptor was obtained from an adult with an advanced solid tumor such as melanoma, head and neck, liver or kidney cancer. This CDR3 is CASRDYSNEKLFF. In nucleotides, the CDR3 is TGTGCCAGCAGGGACTACTCTAATGAAAAACTGTTTTTT. Based on the CDR3 plus reference TRBV27 and TRBJ1-4, the full variable domain is EAQVTQNPRYLITVTGKKLTVTCSQNMNHEYMSWYRQDPGLGLRQIYYSMNVEVTDKGDVPEGYKVSRKEKRNFPLILESPSPNQTSLYFCASRDYSNEKLFFGSGTQLSVL.